These 20 T cell receptor beta chains share one sample of origin, sequenced in a study of cytomegalovirus exposure and HLA in healthy donors. The PCR employed 60 Vbeta primers together with 13 Jbeta primers. Only in-frame clones appear in the TCRdb table, and some are missing; sequencing was by immunoSEQ multiplex PCR. The repertoire consists of roughly 100,000 clones, with around 82% occurring once and the leading ten covering under 0.8%. Sample: PBMCs. The receptors stem from a woman in her fifties or sixties in good health and CMV-seronegative.

The rearrangement joins TRBV12-5 to TRBJ1-6; D may be TRBD1 (5 bases). Germline V gene sequence: CDR1 LGHNT, CDR2 FRNRAP. This CDR3 is 16 amino acids long. Trimming cost V 0 bases and J 6 bases, with 12 bases left between them. CDR3 bases: TGTGCTAGTGGTTTGGTCGTCGGACAATTTAATTCACCCCTCCACTTT. Protein sequence: CASGLVVGQFNSPLHF.

The rearrangement links TRBV4-3 to TRBJ2-5; no firm D call. The CDR3 sequence is 15 residues long. With 1 base removed from V and 4 bases from J, the gap between germline ends came to 13 bases. Per germline, CDR1 LGHNA and CDR2 YSLEER. CDR3 in DNA: TGCGCCAGCAGCCAAGGCGGCGCTTCTCTAGAGACCCAGTACTTC. This encodes CASSQGGASLETQYF.

J is TRBJ2-2 and V is TRBV7-9; 8 nucleotides line up with TRBD1. Unmatched junction bases numbered 8, after V lost 6 bases and J lost 5 bases. The germline gives CDR1 SEHNR, CDR2 FQNEAQ (reference sequence). The CDR3 runs to 15 residues. The CDR3 region is CASSAGTGGTGELFF. The CDR3 coding sequence is TGTGCCAGCAGTGCCGGGACAGGAGGAACCGGGGAGCTGTTTTTT.

The chain links TRBV27 to TRBJ2-1; D is unclear. CDR3 size: 16 residues. CDR1 and CDR2 from the germline V gene are MNHEY and SMNVEV (reference sequence). V lost 6 bases, J lost 0 bases, and 15 bases lay in between. CDR3 sequence (DNA): TGTGCCAGCAGCTCAAAATACTATAGCTCCTACAATGAGCAGTTCTTC. It translates to CASSSKYYSSYNEQFF.

The V gene is TRBV25-1, the J gene TRBJ1-1, with D unclear. In germline, CDR1 is MGHDK, CDR2 SYGVNS. The CDR3 consists of 13 residues. Between the trimmed V and J ends, which lost 1 base and 10 bases, there was a span of 13 bases. The CDR3 reads CASSELGREPAFF. The CDR3, as DNA: TGTGCCAGCAGTGAATTGGGTCGGGAGCCAGCTTTCTTT.

In this sample, this clone turned up a few times. V usage is TRBV5-1 and J usage is TRBJ2-1; TRBD2 might be the D (6 bases). Trimming removed 1 base from V and 6 bases from J, with 17 bases in between. The length of the CDR3 is 16 residues. Germline V gene sequence: CDR1 SGHRS, CDR2 YFSETQ. CDR3 sequence reads: CASSLYGDASANEQFF. The CDR3 coding sequence is TGCGCCAGCAGCTTGTACGGTGACGCTAGCGCCAATGAGCAGTTCTTC.

V is TRBV2 and J is TRBJ2-7; 10 nucleotides match TRBD1. Unmatched junction bases numbered 12, after V lost 10 bases and J lost 9 bases. Germline V CDR1 and CDR2: SNHLY, FYNNEI. The CDR3 runs to 13 residues. The CDR3 protein is CATRQGATIGQYF. The CDR3 bases are TGTGCCACCCGACAGGGGGCTACGATTGGGCAGTACTTC.

V and J are TRBV7-9 and TRBJ1-4; D not certain. The CDR3 runs to 15 residues. V dropped 3 bases and J dropped 0 bases, with 8 bases sitting between them. Germline V gene lookup returns CDR1 SEHNR and CDR2 FQNEAQ (reference sequence). CDR3 sequence (DNA): TGTGCCAGCAGCTTGCCATCAGCAACTAATGAAAAACTGTTTTTT. As protein: CASSLPSATNEKLFF. Using reference TRBV7-9 and TRBJ1-4 for the parts outside the CDR3, the full variable domain is DTGVSQNPRHKITKRGQNVTFRCDPISEHNRLYWYRQTLGQGPEFLTYFQNEAQLEKSRLLSDRFSAERPKGSFSTLEIQRTEQGDSAMYLCASSLPSATNEKLFFGSGTQLSVL.

V and J are TRBV2 and TRBJ2-3; 7 bases are a match to TRBD1. The CDR3 loop spans 15 amino acids. Germline trimming cut 6 bases from V and 6 bases from J; bases unmatched to any gene: 12. CDR1 SNHLY and CDR2 FYNNEI come from the germline V gene. As DNA, the CDR3 is TGTGCCAGCAGGATCGGACAGGCGCTCTCGGATACGCAGTATTTT. Its protein product is CASRIGQALSDTQYF. The full variable domain, completed using reference TRBV2 and TRBJ2-3, is EPEVTQTPSHQVTQMGQEVILRCVPISNHLYFYWYRQILGQKVEFLVSFYNNEISEKSEIFDDQFSVERPDGSNFTLKIRSTKLEDSAMYFCASRIGQALSDTQYFGPGTRLTVL.

The chain carries TRBV19 and TRBJ2-6, with no clear D. V was cut by 8 bases and J by 2 bases, with 4 bases left in between. CDR3 length equals 12 residues. Germline assignment: CDR1 LNHDA and CDR2 SQIVND (reference sequence). Here the CDR3 reads CASGPGANVLTF. The CDR3 nucleotides read TGTGCCAGTGGGCCTGGGGCCAACGTCCTGACTTTC.

This chain connects TRBV5-4 to TRBJ2-2, with D possibly matching TRBD1 (6 bases). Trimming took 1 base from V and 3 from J, leaving 7 bases between them. Germline assignment: CDR1 SGHNT and CDR2 YYREEE (reference sequence). The CDR3 length is 14 residues. The CDR3: CASSLQGHTGELFF. In DNA form, the CDR3 reads TGTGCCAGCAGCTTGCAGGGGCACACCGGGGAGCTGTTTTTT.

The V call is TRBV30, the J call TRBJ2-7, with D perhaps matching TRBD2 (6 bases). The CDR3 consists of 16 residues. Germline V gene sequence: CDR1 GTSNPN, CDR2 SVGIG (reference sequence). Trimming stripped 2 bases from V and 6 bases from J, with 23 bases between. The CDR3 protein is CAWSHAQDNLLAEQYF. Written as DNA, the CDR3 is TGTGCCTGGAGTCATGCACAGGACAACCTACTAGCCGAGCAGTACTTC. The full variable domain, with the rest looked up from reference TRBV30 and TRBJ2-7, is SQTIHQWPATLVQPVGSPLSLECTVEGTSNPNLYWYRQAAGRGLQLLFYSVGIGQISSEVPQNLSASRPQDRQFILSSKKLLLSDSGFYLCAWSHAQDNLLAEQYFGPGTRLTVT.

The chain uses TRBV4-3 and TRBJ2-7; 9 bases match TRBD1. CDR1 LGHNA and CDR2 YSLEER come from the germline V gene. The CDR3 loop spans 15 amino acids. J lost 3 bases, V lost 1 base, and 4 bases had no gene match. This chain's CDR3 is CASSQAPTGGYEQYF. DNA for the CDR3: TGCGCCAGCAGCCAAGCCCCGACAGGGGGCTACGAGCAGTACTTC.

A few counts support this clone. The chain has TRBV6-5 and TRBJ2-7; maybe TRBD1 (5 bases). This CDR3 is built from 15 residues. Germline V CDR1 and CDR2: MNHEY, SVGAGI. Trimming stripped 5 bases from V and 2 bases from J, with 16 bases between. This chain's CDR3 is CASSVDRDLTYEQYF. The DNA for the CDR3 is TGTGCCAGCAGTGTTGACAGAGACTTAACCTACGAGCAGTACTTC.

This clone was detected a few times. The chain links TRBV18 to TRBJ2-7; 7 nucleotides match TRBD2. Germline trimming cut 0 bases from V and 4 bases from J; bases unmatched to any gene: 6. Germline V CDR1 and CDR2: KGHSH, LQKENI. The CDR3 consists of 15 residues. The CDR3 nucleotides read TGTGCCAGCTCACCACCGTACGGGAGGCAGTACGAGCAGTACTTC. Translation gives CASSPPYGRQYEQYF.

The rearrangement joins TRBV7-6 to TRBJ1-3; 9 nucleotides align to TRBD1. This CDR3 contains 15 residues. The trim removed 5 bases at V and 4 bases at J, leaving 6 bases unmatched. Germline CDR1 reads SGHVS; CDR2 reads FNYEAQ. CDR3 protein: CASSHGQGRGNTIYF. Written as DNA, the CDR3 is TGTGCCAGCAGCCATGGACAGGGGAGAGGAAACACCATATATTTT.

This chain connects TRBV5-1 to TRBJ1-1, with D hard to call. This CDR3 has 14 amino acids. V shed 0 bases and J shed 4 bases, with 10 bases lying between them. Per germline, CDR1 SGHRS and CDR2 YFSETQ. The CDR3 here is CASSLVGDPTEAFF. The CDR3 DNA reads TGCGCCAGCAGCTTGGTGGGCGACCCCACTGAAGCTTTCTTT. Drawing the rest from reference TRBV5-1 and TRBJ1-1, the complete variable domain is KAGVTQTPRYLIKTRGQQVTLSCSPISGHRSVSWYQQTPGQGLQFLFEYFSETQRNKGNFPGRFSGRQFSNSRSEMNVSTLELGDSALYLCASSLVGDPTEAFFGQGTRLTVV.

The V call is TRBV4-3, the J call TRBJ1-6; D possibly corresponds to TRBD1 (5 bases). CDR1 is LGHNA and CDR2 is YSLEER in the germline V gene. V lost 3 bases and J 9 bases, leaving 15 bases between the germline ends. The CDR3 covers 15 residues. The CDR3 reads CASSQYSGGVSPLHF. Here the CDR3 DNA reads TGCGCCAGCAGCCAGTACTCGGGGGGGGTTTCACCCCTCCACTTT.

The CDR3 coding sequence is TGTGCCAGCAGCCCCGGGACTAGCGGGTACGAGCAGTACTTC. Protein: CASSPGTSGYEQYF. The chain has TRBV13 and TRBJ2-7; 12 positions match TRBD2. The CDR3 is 14 residues long. CDR1 is PRHDT, CDR2 FYEKMQ, per germline (reference sequence). Trimming removed 5 bases from V and 4 bases from J; junction bases left unmatched: 3.

The sample holds one count of this clone. This CDR3 is also generated by other DNA sequences in the sample. This sequence joins TRBV20-1 and TRBJ1-2, with a weak D call TRBD1 (6 bases). The V end was cut by 5 bases, the J end by 5 bases, with 9 bases between. This CDR3 comprises 11 residues. Germline assignment: CDR1 DFQATT and CDR2 SNEGSKA (reference sequence). The CDR3 bases are TGCAGTGCTGCTCAGGGGTATGGCTACACCTTC. Protein sequence: CSAAQGYGYTF.